This T cell receptor beta chain was observed in a study of blood T cell repertoires in COVID-19. Overall study: Nucleic acid was either cDNA or gDNA, and it came from T cells, B-cell-depleted T cells, or PBMCs.

CDR3 length: 16 residues. Trimming took off 0 bases at V and 7 bases at J, with 16 bases between the two ends. Original processing methods: Counts of nucleated cells, estimated from reference gene primer amplification, were obtained. The assay was immunoSEQ multiplex PCR, and TCRdb's table has in-frame clones only and misses some. V and J calls and clone size are given by that table; D and trimming were obtained from the DNA. The sample holds fewer than 300,000 clones, about 85% seen once. The chain joins TRBV23-1 to TRBJ1-5; D is undetermined. TRBV23-1 is designated an ORF whose function remains uncertain. This receptor was taken from a man aged 60 to 75 who had recovered from COVID-19. Sequencing was carried out using peripheral blood. In nucleotides, the CDR3 is TGCGCCAGCAGTCAATCACCAGGTACACACAAGCAGCCCCAGCATTTT. Translated: CASSQSPGTHKQPQHF.